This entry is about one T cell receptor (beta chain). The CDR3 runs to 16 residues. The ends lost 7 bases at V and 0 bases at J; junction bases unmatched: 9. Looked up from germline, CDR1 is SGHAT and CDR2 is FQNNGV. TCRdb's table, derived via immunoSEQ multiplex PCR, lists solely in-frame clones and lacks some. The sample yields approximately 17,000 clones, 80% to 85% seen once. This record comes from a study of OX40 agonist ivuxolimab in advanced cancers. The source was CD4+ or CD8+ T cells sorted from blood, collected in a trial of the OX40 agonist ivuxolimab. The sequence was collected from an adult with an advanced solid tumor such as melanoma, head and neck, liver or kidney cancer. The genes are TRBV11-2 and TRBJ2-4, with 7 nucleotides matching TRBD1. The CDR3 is CASTLRTGLAKNIQYF. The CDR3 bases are TGTGCCAGCACCCTTAGGACAGGACTAGCCAAAAACATTCAGTACTTC.